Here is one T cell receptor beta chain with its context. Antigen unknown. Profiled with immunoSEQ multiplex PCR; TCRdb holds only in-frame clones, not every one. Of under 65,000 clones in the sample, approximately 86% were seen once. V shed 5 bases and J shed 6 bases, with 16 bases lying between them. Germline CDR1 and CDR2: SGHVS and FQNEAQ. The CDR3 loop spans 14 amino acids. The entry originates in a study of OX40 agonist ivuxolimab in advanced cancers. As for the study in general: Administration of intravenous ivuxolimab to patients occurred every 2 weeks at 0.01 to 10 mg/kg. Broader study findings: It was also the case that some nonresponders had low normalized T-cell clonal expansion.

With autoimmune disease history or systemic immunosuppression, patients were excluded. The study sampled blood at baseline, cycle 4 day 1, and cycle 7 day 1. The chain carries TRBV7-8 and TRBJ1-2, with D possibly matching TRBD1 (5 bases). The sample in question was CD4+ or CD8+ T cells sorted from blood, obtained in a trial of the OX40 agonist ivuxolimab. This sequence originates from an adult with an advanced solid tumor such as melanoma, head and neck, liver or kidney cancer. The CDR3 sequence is CASSIREGSHGYTF. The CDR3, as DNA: TGTGCCAGCAGCATCAGGGAGGGGAGTCATGGCTACACCTTC.